This T cell receptor (beta chain) was sequenced during a study of OX40 agonist ivuxolimab in advanced cancers. Profiled with immunoSEQ multiplex PCR; TCRdb holds only in-frame clones, not every one. This sample yields 35,000 to 40,000 clones, of which 65% to 80% are seen a single time; around a tenth belongs to the top ten. The V gene's germline CDR1 is SGHVS and CDR2 FQNEAQ. The CDR3 sequence is 14 residues long. The sample holds one count of this clone. This receptor was taken from an adult with an advanced solid tumor such as melanoma, head and neck, liver or kidney cancer. V usage is TRBV7-8 and J usage is TRBJ2-5, with D perhaps matching TRBD1 or TRBD2 (5 bases each). The DNA end is more similar to TRBJ2-7, so the J call may be wrong. Source: CD4+ or CD8+ T cells sorted from blood, taken in a trial of the OX40 agonist ivuxolimab. The CDR3 nucleotides are TGTGCCAGCAGCTTAGAATATGGGGCGGGCGAGCAGTACTTC. Encoded protein: CASSLEYGAGEQYF.